This T cell receptor beta chain stems from a study of T cells in localized non-small cell lung cancer. Overall study results and limits: Among the top 100 tumor clones, a median about 57 appeared in adjacent lung.

This clone turned up a few times. Its antigen is undetermined. Trimming cost V 3 bases and J 0 bases, with 9 bases left between them. The CDR3 is 14 amino acids. Germline V CDR1 and CDR2: SGHNT, YENEEA. The repertoire was sequenced with immunoSEQ multiplex PCR; TCRdb's copy has only in-frame clones and lacks some. The profile shows 2,500 to 3,000 clones, 25% of them singletons. This receptor was taken from a male donor at least 60 years old with stage I lung adenocarcinoma. The input for sequencing was lung tumor tissue, taken before any cancer treatment. V usage is TRBV11-3 and J usage is TRBJ2-7, with D perhaps TRBD2 (6 bases). CDR3 region: CASSFSGSSYEQYF. The CDR3 DNA sequence: TGTGCCAGCAGCTTTAGCGGTTCCTCCTACGAGCAGTACTTC.